The clone carrying this T cell receptor beta chain was seen a few times. The data belong to a study of cytomegalovirus exposure and HLA in healthy donors. The V gene's germline CDR1 is SGDLS and CDR2 YYNGEE. V was trimmed by 2 bases and J by 2 bases, leaving 7 bases between them. The CDR3 has 13 residues. Clones were read by immunoSEQ multiplex PCR, and TCRdb kept only the in-frame ones, dropping some. The table includes approximately 210,000 clones, more than 75% detected once. The material sequenced was PBMCs. The sequence was obtained from a woman aged 18-29 years in good health and CMV-seronegative. The chain employs TRBV9 and TRBJ1-2; D gene ambiguous. The CDR3 region has the DNA TGTGCCAGCAGCGTCCGGGGAAACTATGGCTACACCTTC. This sequence encodes CASSVRGNYGYTF.